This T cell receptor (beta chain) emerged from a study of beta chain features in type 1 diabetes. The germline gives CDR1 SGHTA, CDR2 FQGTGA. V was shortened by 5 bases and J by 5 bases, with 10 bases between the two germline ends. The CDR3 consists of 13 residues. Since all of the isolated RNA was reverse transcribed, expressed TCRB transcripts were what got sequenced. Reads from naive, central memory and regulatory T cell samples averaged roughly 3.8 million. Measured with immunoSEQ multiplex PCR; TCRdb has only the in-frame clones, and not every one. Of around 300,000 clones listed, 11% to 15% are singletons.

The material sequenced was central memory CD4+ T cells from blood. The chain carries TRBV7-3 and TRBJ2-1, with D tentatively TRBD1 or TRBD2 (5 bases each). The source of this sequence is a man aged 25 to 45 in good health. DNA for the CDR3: TGTGCCAGCAGCCCTGGGACCCACAATGAGCAGTTCTTC. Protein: CASSPGTHNEQFF. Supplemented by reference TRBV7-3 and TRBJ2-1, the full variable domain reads GAGVSQTPSNKVTEKGKYVELRCDPISGHTALYWYRQSLGQGPEFLIYFQGTGAADDSGLPNDRFFAVRPEGSVSTLKIQRTERGDSAVYLCASSPGTHNEQFFGPGTRLTVL.